Listed here is a single T cell receptor (beta chain). The antigen this receptor binds is unknown. One base away there is no much larger clone; base qualities are not given. The source of the sample is a study of blood T cell repertoires in COVID-19 (dated by TCRdb to between 2020 and 2021). Study-wide context: Samples covering the acute and convalescent phases of COVID-19 were provided by collaborators in the United States, Italy and Spain. Where available, HLA class I and class II types were taken from metadata supplied by the sample provider and were not determined by assay-based typing. A de-identified subject ID, COVID-19 status, age in years and sex were almost always included in the sample metadata. Samples were obtained from the ongoing ImmuneRACE study (first 160 participants) and from over 1,000 subjects provided by 6 global collaborators. The prospective study material was composed of cDNA or gDNA derived from T cells, B-cell-depleted T cells, or PBMCs. Deeply sampled blood TCRbeta repertoires from subjects exposed to, actively infected with, or recovered from COVID-19 were included in the dataset. The repertoires were released in a freely available public database meant as a resource for research on the immune response to SARS-CoV-2.

Collaborating institutions collected whole blood in K2EDTA tubes following their own protocols. Collaborator samples were shipped for TCRbeta analysis as frozen whole blood, isolated PBMCs, or DNA extracted from either sample type. What the research found in general, with its limitations: The amount of clinical and demographic metadata varied by source and participant and was provided uncurated.

The CDR3 holds 16 amino acids from the cysteine to the phenylalanine. The CDR3 DNA has 48 bases and is translated from base 1. Trimming takes 1 base from V and 1 base from J, and the germline ends sit 11 bases apart. Via the germline V gene, CDR1 is KGHSH and CDR2 LQKENI. TCRbeta CDR3 regions were amplified from genomic DNA by means of the immunoSEQ Assay, a bias-controlled multiplex PCR. Regarding the original processing steps: The number of nucleated cells in each sample was estimated from the amplification of reference gene primers within the assay. To quantify the absolute abundance of each unique TCRbeta CDR3 rearrangement, sequence reads were collapsed and filtered. Productive Simpson clonality was computed per sample as the square root of Simpson's diversity index over productive rearrangements. The immuneACCESS repertoire file appears here via TCRdb, limited to in-frame rearrangements. These files lack a portion of the clones; in checked studies, under half of the deficit traces to unresolved V genes, and the cause of the others is not known. That table furnishes V, J and clone size, whereas the DNA furnished D and trimming. Across this sample there are tens of thousands of clones, with 70% to 90% seen only once. The ten largest clonotypes hold 15% to 20% of the sample.

Recombination linked TRBV18 to TRBJ2-1; the D region possibly corresponds to TRBD1 (5 bases align). This TCR derives from a woman at least 80 years old with acute or convalescent COVID-19. The sample was peripheral blood. The CDR3 sequence is CASSPLQGSSYNEQFF. The DNA sequence reads TGTGCCAGCTCACCACTTCAGGGTTCGTCCTACAATGAGCAGTTCTTC.